The clone carrying this T cell receptor beta chain occurred many times. Its antigen is as yet unknown. Unmatched junction bases numbered 15, after V lost 3 bases and J lost 3 bases. The germline gives CDR1 DFQATT, CDR2 SNEGSKA (reference sequence). There are 18 residues in the CDR3. This sample was included in a study of T-cell reconstitution after alpha-beta-depleted transplantation in children. Library preparation (for TCRbeta) was performed with unique molecular identifiers. TCRdb itself ran the PCR reads through MiXCR, one entry per CDR3 protein. The repertoire holds 330,000 or so distinct CDR3 sequences, with about 9.4% as singletons. Whole-study results and caveats: From newly produced T cells came most of the T-cell counts and diversity one year after transplant.

This clonotype was obtained from a boy under three years old with acute myeloid leukemia, due to receive a stem cell transplant. Sequencing was performed on PBMCs, taken before TCRalphabeta/CD19-depleted stem cell transplant. This rearrangement joins TRBV20-1 to TRBJ2-4, with 9 nucleotides matching TRBD1. The DNA for the CDR3 is TGCAGTGCTAGCCCCGGGACAGGGACCTATATTTTCAAAAACATTCAGTACTTC. As protein: CSASPGTGTYIFKNIQYF.